This T cell receptor (beta chain) came from a study of beta chain features in type 1 diabetes. Remarks on this clone: Antigen: not known.

Expressed TCRB transcripts were sequenced because the entire RNA isolate underwent reverse transcription. Measured with immunoSEQ multiplex PCR; TCRdb has only the in-frame clones, and not every one. The sample lists 300,000 to 400,000 clones; 10% to 15% were seen once. General observations from the study: Moderate but significant shortening of TCRB CDR3s was recorded in all four CD4+ subsets from Type 1 diabetes patients. The naive, central memory and Treg TCRB repertoires looked more alike in patients than they did in healthy donors.

Germline values: CDR1 MDHEN, CDR2 SYDVKM. V was pared by 8 bases and J by 7 bases, with 12 bases of the junction left unmatched. The CDR3 is 17 residues long. V and J are TRBV28 and TRBJ2-1, with 15 bases lining up with TRBD2. Sequenced: naive CD4+ T cells from blood. The origin of this receptor is a man between 18 and 29 years old in good health. The DNA of the CDR3 is TGTGCCAGCCGGACTAGCGGGGGGGCGACCTTGTGGAATGAGCAGTTCTTC. Translated, it gives CASRTSGGATLWNEQFF.